The 3 T cell receptor beta chains listed next were all sequenced from one sample in a study of cytomegalovirus exposure and HLA in healthy donors (dated by TCRdb to about 2017). Library prep was done by the immunoSEQ multiplex PCR assay. For the multiplex PCR, a mixture combining 60 forward primers for TCR Vbeta segments and 13 reverse primers for TCR Jbeta segments was used. The immuneACCESS repertoire file appears here via TCRdb, limited to in-frame rearrangements. These files lack a portion of the clones; in checked studies, under half of the deficit traces to unresolved V genes, and the cause of the others is not known. The sample table holds around 200,000 clones, of which 60% to 85% were seen once. The ten most abundant clones make up around 15% of the sample. Sample: PBMCs. These receptors originate from a man aged 35-49 years in good health and CMV-seronegative.

As regards this clone: Relative to the germline gene, one junction end is altered; a read error may explain this. The sample contains more than one DNA sequence encoding this CDR3. The V gene is TRBV5-4, the J gene TRBJ2-7; TRBD2 is a possible D gene (5 bases). The CDR3 runs to 16 residues. Germline loops: CDR1 SGHNT, CDR2 YYREEE (reference sequence). As DNA, the CDR3 is TGCGCCAGCAGCCAATCATGGACGGGGAGCTCCTACGAGCAGTACTTC. It encodes CASSQSWTGSSYEQYF. Supplemented by reference TRBV5-4 and TRBJ2-7, the full variable domain reads ETGVTQSPTHLIKTRGQQVTLRCSSQSGHNTVSWYQQALGQGPQFIFQYYREEENGRGNFPPRFSGLQFPNYSSELNVNALELDDSALYLCASSQSWTGSSYEQYFGPGTRLTVT.

V is TRBV28 and J is TRBJ2-1, with 11 bases lining up with TRBD2. V gave up 6 bases and J gave up 2 bases; unmatched junction bases: 6. Germline assignment: CDR1 MDHEN and CDR2 SYDVKM. The CDR3 totals 16 residues. The CDR3 sequence is CASRRTSGGPYNEQFF. CDR3 in DNA: TGTGCCAGCAGACGCACTAGCGGGGGACCCTACAATGAGCAGTTCTTC.

This clone was seen a single time. This chain joins TRBV5-1 and TRBJ2-1; 9 nucleotides align to TRBD2. Germline V gene data show CDR1 as SGHRS and CDR2 as YFSETQ. The length of the CDR3 is 15 residues. J was trimmed by 5 bases and V by 3 bases; bases with no gene match: 6. CDR3 loop: CASSSAGGLNNEQFF. The CDR3 DNA follows: TGCGCCAGCAGCTCCGCGGGGGGGCTAAACAATGAGCAGTTCTTC.